The subject of this entry is one T cell receptor (beta chain). As yet, its antigen is unknown. Using the 5' RACE reads, TCRdb records one entry per CDR3 protein without DNA. Its clone listing holds 500,000 to 700,000 distinct CDR3 sequences. This specimen belongs to a study of T cells expressing NK-cell markers. Turning to the study itself: Most of the eight sequenced donors were classified as HCMV-seropositive, and one was classified as seronegative. Findings and limits, study-wide: Evidence did not settle whether expanded NKG2C+ T cell clones targeted HCMV. Five or six donors showed dominant NKG2C+ clonotypes comprising about 1.0-7.0% of their CD8+ T cells.

Germline lookup yields CDR1 SQVTM and CDR2 ANQGSEA. The CDR3 runs 17 residues. Sequencing was done on a sample of blood T cells: a sorted CD56 or NKG2C T cell subset, CD4+ or CD8+ T cells, or bulk PBMC T cells (not recorded which). This TCR was sampled from a man younger than 35 in good health. The chain employs TRBV29-1 and TRBJ2-1; TCRdb's D call of TRBD2 is untestable without DNA. CDR3 in amino acids: CSVTPNGPSDLINEQFF.